One and the same sample provided the 12 T cell receptor beta chains below, sequenced in a study of T cells in Graves' hyperthyroidism and ophthalmopathy. Researchers took RNA transcripts and amplified the TCR beta CDR3 regions from them. Researchers ran a first-round RT-PCR on the TCR CDR3 using the HTBI primer set. MiXCR, run by TCRdb on the multiplex PCR reads, gives a single entry per CDR3 protein. The sample contains 350,000 to 400,000 distinct CDR3 sequences, under 20% of which appear only once. The sample taken for sequencing was blood. The source of these receptors is a woman between 18 and 30 years old with Graves' hyperthyroidism.

This clonotype was detected many times. The rearrangement uses TRBV6-1 and TRBJ1-2; 9 positions agree with TRBD1. The ends lost 7 bases at V and 6 bases at J; junction bases unmatched: 9. The CDR3 is made up of 14 amino acids. From germline, CDR1 is MNHNS and CDR2 SASEGT. Written as DNA, the CDR3 is TGTGCCAGCATTCGCCGGACAGGGGTGGATGGCTACACCTTC. This sequence encodes CASIRRTGVDGYTF.

This clonotype was seen many times. V is TRBV10-3 and J is TRBJ2-5; 8 bases align to TRBD1. Germline V gene data show CDR1 as ENHRY and CDR2 as SYGVKD. This CDR3 is 15 amino acids long. V gave up 4 bases and J gave up 1 base; unmatched junction bases: 5. CDR3 sequence: CAISADGQGQETQYF. CDR3 coding DNA: TGTGCCATCAGTGCCGACGGACAGGGCCAAGAGACCCAGTACTTC.

This clonotype has ten or more counts. J is TRBJ1-5 and V is TRBV7-8; D is unclear. Looked up from germline, CDR1 is SGHVS and CDR2 is FQNEAQ. The CDR3 totals 15 residues. V was cut by 7 bases and J by 1 base, with 14 bases left in between. The CDR3 reads CASTGRGRSNQPQHF. The CDR3 DNA reads as TGTGCCAGCACCGGCCGCGGTCGGAGCAATCAGCCCCAGCATTTT.

The sample holds many counts of this clonotype. The J gene is TRBJ1-5, the V gene TRBV6-5, with D maybe TRBD1 (6 bases). In germline, CDR1 is MNHEY, CDR2 SVGAGI. Trimming left V 4 bases short and J 3 bases short, with 13 bases between. The CDR3 is 15 amino acids. This CDR3 reads CASSFYGGVNQPQHF. For the CDR3, the DNA is TGTGCCAGCAGTTTTTACGGGGGCGTCAATCAGCCCCAGCATTTT.

This clonotype was detected many times. The CDR3 spells CASSDTGVNTGELFF. In DNA form, the CDR3 reads TGTGCCAGCAGTGATACCGGCGTAAACACCGGGGAGCTGTTTTTT. V and J are TRBV2 and TRBJ2-2; D is ambiguous. This CDR3 region has 15 residues. Germline V gene sequence: CDR1 SNHLY, CDR2 FYNNEI. Trimming left V 3 bases short and J 2 bases short, with 10 bases between. Looking up the rest from reference TRBV2 and TRBJ2-2 gives the full variable domain: EPEVTQTPSHQVTQMGQEVILRCVPISNHLYFYWYRQILGQKVEFLVSFYNNEISEKSEIFDDQFSVERPDGSNFTLKIRSTKLEDSAMYFCASSDTGVNTGELFFGEGSRLTVL.

This clonotype came up many times. V gene TRBV3-1 combines with J gene TRBJ1-1; no reliable D call. Between the trimmed V and J ends, which lost 4 bases and 0 bases, there was a span of 18 bases. The length of the CDR3 is 17 residues. CDR1 is LGHDT and CDR2 is YNNKEL in the germline V gene (reference sequence). The CDR3 region is CASSPLGGRTMNTEAFF. DNA of the CDR3: TGTGCCAGCAGCCCCCTTGGAGGCCGGACGATGAACACTGAAGCTTTCTTT.

This clonotype came up many times. V gene TRBV2 combines with J gene TRBJ2-2; D remains ambiguous. Trimming removed 6 bases from V and 1 base from J, with 9 bases in between. The V gene's germline CDR1 is SNHLY and CDR2 FYNNEI. This CDR3 has 14 residues. This CDR3 is CASRTSRNTGELFF. The CDR3 DNA is TGTGCCAGCAGGACTTCAAGGAACACCGGGGAGCTGTTTTTT. Looking up the rest from reference TRBV2 and TRBJ2-2 gives the full variable domain: EPEVTQTPSHQVTQMGQEVILRCVPISNHLYFYWYRQILGQKVEFLVSFYNNEISEKSEIFDDQFSVERPDGSNFTLKIRSTKLEDSAMYFCASRTSRNTGELFFGEGSRLTVL.

This clonotype appeared many times. J is TRBJ1-1 and V is TRBV12-3 or TRBV12-4; 7 positions match TRBD1. Losses at the gene ends were 6 bases for V and 6 bases for J; bases not matched to a gene: 10. CDR3 length: 14 amino acids. For the CDR3, the DNA is TGTGCCAGCAGGATGACAGGGAGGCGTCCTGAAGCTTTCTTT. Translation: CASRMTGRRPEAFF.

This clonotype was seen ten or more times. The gene calls are TRBV4-1 and TRBJ1-1; D remains ambiguous. CDR3 length equals 17 residues. V was pared by 0 bases and J by 2 bases, with 16 bases between. The germline V gene encodes CDR1 MGHRA and CDR2 YSYEKL. In DNA, the CDR3 is TGCGCCAGCAGCCAAGAGCTGACGAGGGCCCAAAACACTGAAGCTTTCTTT. This sequence encodes CASSQELTRAQNTEAFF.

This clonotype has at least ten counts. This sequence joins TRBV7-8 and TRBJ2-7; 7 bases fit TRBD1. CDR1 and CDR2 (germline): SGHVS, FQNEAQ. The junction had 12 bases not matched to a gene; V was cut back by 4 bases and J by 3 bases. This CDR3 has 16 residues. The CDR3 sequence: CASSYQGPGGHYEQYF. The CDR3 DNA sequence: TGTGCCAGCAGCTACCAGGGGCCAGGGGGACACTACGAGCAGTACTTC.

Concerning this clonotype: Relative to the germline gene, one junction end is altered; a read error may explain this. The chain couples TRBV2 to TRBJ2-7; TRBD2 might be the D (5 bases). The CDR3 contains 15 residues. The germline CDR1 and CDR2 sequences are SNHLY and FYNNEI. The CDR3 protein is CASSVETLAGYEQCF. The CDR3 DNA reads TGTGCCAGCAGTGTTGAGACTCTAGCTGGCTACGAGCAGTGCTTC.

This clonotype was counted at least ten times. The chain combines TRBV6-2 or TRBV6-3 with TRBJ2-2; possible D gene TRBD2, 5 bases. Trimming removed 6 bases at V and 6 bases at J, with 20 bases between. In germline, CDR1 is MNHEY, CDR2 SVGEGT. CDR3 length equals 16 residues. The CDR3 bases are TGTGCCAGCAGAAGGATCCGGGATCTATGGGCCGGGGAGCTGTTTTTT. It specifies CASRRIRDLWAGELFF.